This TCR beta chain was observed in a study of blood T cells in healthy people across ages. Points from the study as a whole: Possibly, changes in expanded clonotypes were confounded because donor CMV status was unknown.

This CDR3 has 13 amino acids. Trimming left V 2 bases short and J 5 bases short, with 8 bases between. CDR1 SGDLS and CDR2 YYNGEE come from the germline V gene. A second PCR of about 6 to 11 cycles used a sample-barcoded 5' primer and a J-beta primer mix. TCRdb passed the 5' RACE reads through MiXCR, listing each CDR3 protein once. The data show about 830,000 distinct CDR3 sequences, under 80% seen once. This clonotype has more than one count but fewer than ten. Its antigen is currently unknown. The chain carries TRBV9 and TRBJ2-1, with a tentative D call TRBD2 (5 bases). The sample consisted of blood. This sequence originates from a man aged 30-40 years in good health. CDR3 region: CASSVRDDNEQFF. The CDR3 bases are TGTGCCAGCAGCGTTCGGGATGACAATGAGCAGTTCTTC.